This is a list of T cell receptor beta chains from one sample in a study of T cell responses to AZD1222 COVID-19 vaccine. Data came from immunoSEQ multiplex PCR; TCRdb stores just in-frame clones and leaves some out. Counted here are about 110,000 clones, roughly 90% occurring once; the ten biggest clones make up about 1.2%. Sample: peripheral blood, taken on day 0 of AZD1222 vaccination. The receptors stem from an adult in good health. The CDR3 runs from the conserved cysteine through the conserved F or W. Each record gives: V gene, clone size, J gene, D gene, CDR3 protein, CDR3 DNA. A D gene is named only where the DNA matches it firmly. Part of the rows lack a size; the others show once, few, many or a class for expanded clones.

V: TRBV9; size: once; J: TRBJ1-3; D: -; CDR3: CASSVTGSSGNTIYF; DNA: TGTGCCAGCAGCGTCACAGGGAGCTCTGGAAACACCATATATTTT
V: TRBV7-2; size: -; J: TRBJ2-7; D: TRBD2; CDR3: CASSPSGLAGGPGEQYF; DNA: TGTGCCAGCAGCCCCTCGGGACTAGCGGGAGGGCCCGGCGAGCAGTACTTC
V: TRBV21-1; size: -; J: TRBJ2-1; D: -; CDR3: CASINPASNEQFF; DNA: TGTGCCAGCATCAACCCAGCCTCAAATGAGCAGTTCTTC
V: TRBV12-5; size: -; J: TRBJ2-5; D: -; CDR3: CASAGQETQYF; DNA: TGTGCTAGTGCGGGGCAAGAGACCCAGTACTTC
V: TRBV24-1; size: -; J: TRBJ2-3; D: TRBD2; CDR3: CATSESLTSGNTDTQYF; DNA: TGTGCCACCAGTGAGTCCCTGACTAGCGGTAACACAGATACGCAGTATTTT
V: TRBV12-5; size: -; J: TRBJ1-1; D: -; CDR3: CASAEPTGDTEAFF; DNA: TGTGCTAGTGCCGAACCAACAGGAGACACTGAAGCTTTCTTT
V: TRBV7-9; size: -; J: TRBJ2-5; D: -; CDR3: CASSTTGHQETQYF; DNA: TGTGCCAGCAGCACAACAGGCCACCAAGAGACCCAGTACTTC
V: TRBV18; size: -; J: TRBJ1-2; D: TRBD1; CDR3: CASSPGQGQDYGYTF; DNA: TGTGCCAGCTCACCCGGACAGGGACAGGACTATGGCTACACCTTC
V: TRBV14; size: -; J: TRBJ2-7; D: -; CDR3: CASSQDFGAGSYEQYF; DNA: TGTGCCAGCAGCCAAGATTTCGGGGCAGGCTCCTACGAGCAGTACTTC
V: TRBV6-4; size: once; J: TRBJ1-6; D: TRBD1; CDR3: CASSENRGTPLHF; DNA: TGTGCCAGCAGTGAAAACAGGGGTACACCCCTCCACTTT
V: TRBV19; size: -; J: TRBJ2-6; D: TRBD2; CDR3: CASKSSLAGASGANVLTF; DNA: TGTGCCAGTAAGTCCTCACTAGCGGGAGCCAGCGGGGCCAACGTCCTGACTTTC
V: TRBV19; size: -; J: TRBJ2-7; D: -; CDR3: CASSSQGGGTYEQYF; DNA: TGTGCCAGTAGTTCCCAGGGGGGGGGAACCTACGAGCAGTACTTC
V: TRBV10-3; size: once; J: TRBJ1-4; D: TRBD1; CDR3: CAISVQGGEGEKLFF; DNA: TGTGCCATCAGTGTTCAAGGGGGCGAGGGTGAAAAACTGTTTTTT
V: TRBV28; size: once; J: TRBJ2-7; D: -; CDR3: CASSFGAYEQYF; DNA: TGTGCCAGCAGTTTTGGAGCCTACGAGCAGTACTTC
V: TRBV5-1; size: once; J: TRBJ1-4; D: -; CDR3: CASAGGGTNEKLFF; DNA: TGCGCCAGCGCGGGGGGCGGAACTAATGAAAAACTGTTTTTT
V: TRBV9; size: -; J: TRBJ2-3; D: TRBD2; CDR3: CASSPSSGLVTDTQYF; DNA: TGTGCCAGCAGCCCTTCCTCGGGACTAGTGACAGATACGCAGTATTTT
V: TRBV30; size: -; J: TRBJ1-5; D: -; CDR3: CAWGGSNQPQHF; DNA: TGTGCCTGGGGGGGTAGCAATCAGCCCCAGCATTTT
V: TRBV19; size: once; J: TRBJ2-3; D: TRBD1; CDR3: CASTETGQPLDTQYF; DNA: TGTGCCAGTACCGAGACAGGGCAGCCCCTGGATACGCAGTATTTT
V: TRBV7-8; size: -; J: TRBJ2-1; D: -; CDR3: CASSLGGDVDNEQFF; DNA: TGTGCCAGCAGCTTAGGGGGTGATGTGGACAATGAGCAGTTCTTC
V: TRBV25-1; size: -; J: TRBJ1-2; D: -; CDR3: CASSDNRAGYTF; DNA: TGTGCCAGCAGTGATAACAGGGCTGGCTACACCTTC
V: TRBV5-1; size: -; J: TRBJ2-7; D: -; CDR3: CASSSDHGRSYEQYF; DNA: TGCGCCAGCAGCTCGGACCACGGAAGGTCCTACGAGCAGTACTTC
V: TRBV5-1; size: -; J: TRBJ2-1; D: TRBD1; CDR3: CASSWGDRTWNEQFF; DNA: TGCGCCAGCAGCTGGGGGGACAGGACTTGGAATGAGCAGTTCTTC
V: TRBV19; size: -; J: TRBJ2-7; D: TRBD1; CDR3: CATRDRGSYEQYF; DNA: TGTGCCACCAGGGACAGGGGATCCTACGAGCAGTACTTC
V: TRBV6-1; size: -; J: TRBJ2-7; D: -; CDR3: CASSELAGAVQYF; DNA: TGTGCCAGCAGTGAACTGGCAGGGGCGGTGCAGTACTTC
V: TRBV7-9; size: -; J: TRBJ2-7; D: -; CDR3: CASSFERDTFYEQYF; DNA: TGTGCCAGCAGCTTCGAGCGGGACACATTCTACGAGCAGTACTTC
V: TRBV7-2; size: -; J: TRBJ2-7; D: -; CDR3: CASSLFGSIYEQYF; DNA: TGTGCCAGCAGCTTATTCGGGAGTATCTACGAGCAGTACTTC
V: TRBV6-6; size: -; J: TRBJ2-7; D: -; CDR3: CASDQGLPNGEQYF; DNA: TGTGCCAGCGACCAGGGGCTCCCAAACGGCGAGCAGTACTTC
V: TRBV7-9; size: once; J: TRBJ2-2; D: -; CDR3: CETTIRGSGELFF; DNA: TGTGAAACCACCATCAGGGGATCCGGGGAGCTGTTTTTT
V: TRBV19; size: -; J: TRBJ2-1; D: -; CDR3: CASSPNAQPRYNEQFF; DNA: TGTGCCAGTAGCCCTAATGCACAGCCCCGATACAATGAGCAGTTCTTC
V: TRBV5-1; size: -; J: TRBJ1-6; D: -; CDR3: CASSLRQRGDSPLHF; DNA: TGCGCCAGCAGCTTGAGGCAGAGGGGTGATTCACCCCTCCACTTT
V: TRBV28; size: -; J: TRBJ2-7; D: -; CDR3: CASRVGGGTEEQYF; DNA: TGTGCCAGCAGAGTTGGTGGGGGGACGGAGGAGCAGTACTTC
V: TRBV18; size: -; J: TRBJ1-5; D: -; CDR3: CASSPEGGQPQHF; DNA: TGTGCCAGCTCACCAGAGGGGGGACAGCCCCAGCATTTT
V: TRBV18; size: -; J: TRBJ1-3; D: -; CDR3: CASSLSRGGDTIYF; DNA: TGTGCCAGCTCACTCTCCCGGGGTGGAGACACCATATATTTT
V: TRBV7-3; size: -; J: TRBJ2-1; D: -; CDR3: CASSLWQGGNEQFF; DNA: TGTGCCAGCAGCTTATGGCAGGGGGGTAATGAGCAGTTCTTC
V: TRBV20-1; size: -; J: TRBJ1-4; D: TRBD1; CDR3: CSASQGEEKLFF; DNA: TGCAGTGCTAGTCAGGGGGAAGAAAAACTGTTTTTT
V: TRBV6-1; size: -; J: TRBJ2-7; D: -; CDR3: CASSEGSSWNEQYF; DNA: TGTGCCAGCAGTGAAGGATCGTCCTGGAACGAGCAGTACTTC
V: TRBV7-3; size: -; J: TRBJ2-1; D: -; CDR3: CASSLGGLINEQFF; DNA: TGTGCCAGCAGCTTAGGGGGACTTATCAATGAGCAGTTCTTC
V: TRBV7-2; size: -; J: TRBJ2-1; D: TRBD1; CDR3: CASSLAGTGSEQFF; DNA: TGTGCCAGCAGCTTGGCGGGGACAGGGAGTGAGCAGTTCTTC
V: TRBV27; size: -; J: TRBJ1-6; D: TRBD1; CDR3: CASSRTGALVLLHF; DNA: TGTGCCAGCAGTCGTACAGGGGCCCTAGTGCTCCTCCACTTT
V: TRBV6-5; size: -; J: TRBJ2-1; D: -; CDR3: CASSYSADSYNEQFF; DNA: TGTGCCAGCAGTTACTCGGCGGATAGCTACAATGAGCAGTTCTTC
V: TRBV28; size: -; J: TRBJ1-2; D: -; CDR3: CASTSDRSGYTF; DNA: TGTGCCAGCACTTCGGACCGTAGTGGCTACACCTTC
V: TRBV11-1; size: -; J: TRBJ2-1; D: -; CDR3: CASSLDSSEQFF; DNA: TGTGCCAGCAGCTTAGATAGTAGTGAGCAGTTCTTC
V: TRBV7-8; size: -; J: TRBJ2-3; D: -; CDR3: CASSSRTRSDTQYF; DNA: TGTGCCAGCAGCTCCCGGACCCGCTCAGATACGCAGTATTTT
V: TRBV15; size: -; J: TRBJ1-1; D: -; CDR3: CATSRGTGGTEAFF; DNA: TGTGCCACCAGCAGAGGAACGGGAGGGACTGAAGCTTTCTTT
V: TRBV27; size: -; J: TRBJ2-1; D: TRBD1; CDR3: CASSRYTRDRDNEQFF; DNA: TGTGCCAGCAGCCGCTATACGCGGGACAGGGACAATGAGCAGTTCTTC
V: TRBV5-4; size: -; J: TRBJ1-1; D: TRBD1; CDR3: CASSSPGQGYTEAFF; DNA: TGTGCCAGCAGCTCTCCGGGACAGGGGTACACTGAAGCTTTCTTT
V: TRBV19; size: -; J: TRBJ1-5; D: -; CDR3: CASSGGGNQPQHF; DNA: TGTGCCAGTAGTGGGGGCGGCAATCAGCCCCAGCATTTT
V: TRBV19; size: -; J: TRBJ1-2; D: -; CDR3: CASTRGGVGGYTF; DNA: TGTGCCAGTACCCGCGGGGGGGTTGGTGGCTACACCTTC
V: TRBV7-9; size: -; J: TRBJ1-2; D: -; CDR3: CASSWGGSNYGYTF; DNA: TGTGCCAGCAGCTGGGGCGGATCTAACTATGGCTACACCTTC
V: TRBV7-2; size: -; J: TRBJ2-3; D: TRBD2; CDR3: CASSLGTSGPTDTQYF; DNA: TGTGCCAGCAGCCTAGGGACTAGCGGGCCCACAGATACGCAGTATTTT